This T cell receptor (beta chain) was retrieved from a study of cytomegalovirus exposure and HLA in healthy donors. General study findings and limits: Across donors, sequencing depth was assumed by presence/absence analyses to be roughly uniform. In a later analysis, a missense DCLRE1C variant was linked to TCR beta V- and J-gene trimming. The listing of roughly 160 TCR beta chains classed them as cytomegalovirus-associated.

The CDR3 totals 16 residues. Per the germline V gene, CDR1 is SEHNR and CDR2 is FQNEAQ (reference sequence). Details on this clone: As yet, its antigen is unknown. Germline is not matched at one junction end, which may reflect a read error.

The PCR contained 60 Vbeta and 13 Jbeta primers. Method: immunoSEQ multiplex PCR; TCRdb's copy keeps in-frame clones and lacks some. The table has 200,000 to 250,000 clones, more than 65% seen once. Participants comprised healthy donors of bone marrow. The source of this sequence is a woman aged 25 to 39 in good health and CMV-seronegative. Sequenced input: PBMCs. This chain joins TRBV7-9 and TRBJ2-5; 7 nucleotides agree with TRBD1. CDR3 loop: CSSSSGTDRYQETQYF. The CDR3 DNA reads TGTTCCAGCAGCTCCGGGACAGATCGGTACCAAGAGACCCAGTACTTC.